The 18 T cell receptor beta chains listed next were all sequenced from one sample in a study of T cells expressing NK-cell markers. TCRdb reworked the 5' RACE reads into one entry per CDR3 protein, no DNA. Its table records 500,000 to 700,000 distinct CDR3 sequences. The sample taken for sequencing was blood T cells: a sorted CD56 or NKG2C T cell subset, CD4+ or CD8+ T cells, or bulk PBMC T cells (not recorded which). These receptors were obtained from a young man in good health.

V usage is TRBV30 and J usage is TRBJ2-2. Per the germline V gene, CDR1 is GTSNPN and CDR2 is SVGIG (reference sequence). CDR3 length equals 12 residues. CDR3 loop: CAGRSNTGELFF.

This chain links TRBV7-6 with TRBJ2-3; TCRdb names TRBD1, which stays unverified in the absence of DNA. In germline, CDR1 is SGHVS, CDR2 FNYEAQ. The CDR3 spans 16 residues. This chain's CDR3 is CASSLGGGPSQDTQYF.

The V gene is TRBV12-3 or TRBV12-4, the J gene TRBJ1-2; TCRdb picks TRBD1, but there is no DNA to check that call. This CDR3 spans 13 amino acids. The CDR3 loop reads CASSLSGTGGYTF.

The chain recombines TRBV3-1 with TRBJ1-6. Germline lookup yields CDR1 LGHDT and CDR2 YNNKEL (reference sequence). The CDR3 runs 13 residues. CDR3 in amino acids: CASSPDYNSPLHF.

CDR3 amino acids: CASSSNRQGPLTDTQYF. The chain joins TRBV7-9 to TRBJ2-3; TCRdb selects TRBD2, and the lack of DNA leaves this call unchecked. Per the germline V gene, CDR1 is SEHNR and CDR2 is FQNEAQ (reference sequence). This CDR3 region has 17 residues.

The chain employs TRBV6-5 and TRBJ1-4; the TRBD1 assignment by TCRdb is unverifiable without DNA. This CDR3 is 15 amino acids long. Germline CDR1 MNHEY, CDR2 SVGAGI. The CDR3 is CASSYRDRGSEKLFF.

V is TRBV5-5 and J is TRBJ2-3. Per the germline V gene, CDR1 is SGHKS and CDR2 is YYEKEE (reference sequence). The CDR3 is made up of 16 amino acids. CDR3 loop: CASSLGGSWLSDTQYF.

This chain joins TRBV6-2 or TRBV6-3 and TRBJ2-1; TCRdb selects TRBD2, and the lack of DNA leaves this call unchecked. This CDR3 is 15 amino acids long. CDR1 and CDR2 (germline): MNHEY, SVGEGT. CDR3: CASTRRRGPTDEQFF.

The V and J genes are TRBV24-1 and TRBJ1-5; with no DNA, the TCRdb D assignment of TRBD1 cannot be verified. Germline V gene lookup returns CDR1 KGHDR and CDR2 SFDVKD. The length of the CDR3 is 13 residues. The chain's CDR3 is CATGGSADQPQHF.

The rearrangement links TRBV11-1 to TRBJ2-3; as DNA is missing, the TRBD2 call by TCRdb cannot be tested. There are 18 residues in the CDR3. Germline V gene lookup returns CDR1 SGHAT and CDR2 FQDESV (reference sequence). The chain's CDR3 is CASGLLPRSATEADTQYF.

The chain joins TRBV5-1 to TRBJ2-1; TCRdb lists TRBD2, though no DNA is available to test this call. This CDR3 spans 16 amino acids. Germline V CDR1 and CDR2: SGHRS, YFSETQ. CDR3 residues: CASSLGSSGRKDEQFF.

This sequence joins TRBV19 and TRBJ2-3; the D call of TRBD2 rests on TCRdb alone, since no DNA is present to check it. CDR3 length equals 15 residues. Germline V lookup: CDR1 LNHDA, CDR2 SQIVND (reference sequence). CDR3 sequence: CASSSGLGRTDTQYF.

The CDR3 spells CASKAGSTDTQYF. V and J are TRBV5-1 and TRBJ2-3; the TCRdb call, TRBD2, lacks DNA for checking. Germline V gene sequence: CDR1 SGHRS, CDR2 YFSETQ. The CDR3 has 13 residues.

The V and J genes are TRBV7-2 and TRBJ1-6. The CDR3 is made up of 14 amino acids. Germline V gene lookup returns CDR1 SGHTA and CDR2 FQGNSA. This chain's CDR3 is CASSLVVGDSPLHF.

V usage is TRBV10-3 and J usage is TRBJ2-1; TCRdb names TRBD1, which stays unverified in the absence of DNA. CDR1 is ENHRY and CDR2 is SYGVKD in the germline V gene. The CDR3 is made up of 14 amino acids. This CDR3 is CAIRGGPIGNEQFF.

J is TRBJ2-2 and V is TRBV12-3 or TRBV12-4; the TRBD2 assignment by TCRdb is unverifiable without DNA. The CDR3 runs to 15 residues. CDR3 sequence: CASSLQGGSAGELFF.

The chain uses TRBV7-9 and TRBJ2-3; TCRdb picks TRBD2, but there is no DNA to check that call. There are 16 residues in the CDR3. Looked up from germline, CDR1 is SEHNR and CDR2 is FQNEAQ (reference sequence). The CDR3 is CASSATSGRASDTQYF.

The rearrangement joins TRBV18 to TRBJ1-3; the D gene TCRdb calls, TRBD1, cannot be checked with no DNA. Looked up from germline, CDR1 is KGHSH and CDR2 is LQKENI. This CDR3 is built from 16 residues. The CDR3 protein is CASSPRPPGTGNTIYF.